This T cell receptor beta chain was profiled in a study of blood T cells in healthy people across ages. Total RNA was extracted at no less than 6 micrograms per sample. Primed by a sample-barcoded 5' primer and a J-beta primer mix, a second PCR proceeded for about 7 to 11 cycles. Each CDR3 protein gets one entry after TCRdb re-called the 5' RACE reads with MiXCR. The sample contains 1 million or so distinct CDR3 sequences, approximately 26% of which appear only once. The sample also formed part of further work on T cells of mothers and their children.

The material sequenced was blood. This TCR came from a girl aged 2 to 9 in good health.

The CDR3 spells CASSSGEWEQYF. The DNA of the CDR3 is TGTGCCAGCAGTTCAGGGGAATGGGAGCAGTACTTC. The J gene is TRBJ2-7, the V gene TRBV12-3 or TRBV12-4, with D perhaps TRBD1 (6 bases). The CDR3 runs to 12 residues. The germline V and J ends were trimmed by 4 bases and 7 bases, with 11 bases remaining between them.